One and the same sample provided the 11 T cell receptor beta chains below, sequenced in a study of tumor and adjacent non-tumor tissue in lung cancer listed by TCRdb under 2018. The method was multiplex PCR. This sample was sequenced with an Illumina HiSeq 2500. Following protocols modified from ARM-PCR, the researchers constructed TCRbeta libraries through three rounds of nested PCR with primers (Table S4). Clones were called with MiXCR by TCRdb after fastp trimmed the public reads at Q25, and only in-frame beta chains were retained. Identical CDR3 protein sequences are pooled into one entry, listed with their most common genes and DNA. This sample is represented by over 110,000 distinct CDR3 sequences; around 61% of them were singletons. The leading ten clones occupy roughly 20% of the sample. RNA was isolated from bulk unsorted tissue, and RNA quality was assessed with a NanoDrop ND-1000 and an Agilent 2100.

Sequenced: lung tumor tissue. All receptors come from a man aged 60 to 75 with small cell lung cancer.

This clonotype was detected many times. V usage is TRBV28 and J usage is TRBJ1-5; D uncertain. The germline V and J ends were trimmed by 5 bases and 1 base, with 9 bases remaining between them. The germline gives CDR1 MDHEN, CDR2 SYDVKM. The CDR3 spans 14 residues. CDR3 nucleotide sequence: TGTGCCAGCAGTCGGGCGGGGAGCAATCAGCCCCAGCATTTT. It is translated as CASSRAGSNQPQHF.

Note on this clonotype: The junction shows a germline mismatch at one end, possibly a read error. This chain links TRBV20-1 with TRBJ2-5; possible D gene TRBD1, 5 bases. Germline V CDR1 and CDR2: DFQATT, SNEGSKA (reference sequence). This CDR3 region has 16 residues. DNA for the CDR3: TGCAGTGCTAATCCCCTTCTGCTTAAGGGGTTGGAGACCCGGTACTTC. Protein sequence: CSANPLLLKGLETRYF.

Comment on this clonotype: The junction departs from the called germline gene at one end, perhaps through a read error. The CDR3 protein is CASSLNLPETQYF. The CDR3 nucleotides are TGTGCCAGTAGCTTAAATCTCCCCGAAACGCAGTATTTT. This chain joins TRBV11-2 and TRBJ2-3; D is ambiguous. The V gene's germline CDR1 is SGHAT and CDR2 FQNNGV. The length of the CDR3 is 13 residues.

This clonotype was detected only a few times. A read error may explain this, as a much larger clone is one base away. This chain joins TRBV6-5 and TRBJ2-2; TRBD2 might be the D (5 bases). Germline CDR1 MNHEY, CDR2 SVGAGI. This CDR3 has 15 residues. This CDR3 reads CTSSSHSLGAGELFF. CDR3 DNA sequence: TGTACCAGCAGTTCCCACTCGCTGGGAGCCGGGGAGCTGTTTTTT.

As concerns this clonotype: Possible read error: a much larger clone is one base away. The chain has TRBV6-5 and TRBJ2-3, with TRBD2 identical over 7 bases. This CDR3 has 17 residues. Trimming at V came to 2 bases and at J to 4 bases, leaving 12 bases not matched to a gene. Looked up from germline, CDR1 is MNHEY and CDR2 is SVGAGI. CDR3 sequence reads: CASSYISSGTSSDTQYF. In DNA, the CDR3 is TGTGCCAGCAGTTACATTTCTAGCGGAACAAGCTCAGATACGCAGTATTTT.

On this clonotype itself: A much larger clonotype is one base distant, so this may be a read error. This chain links TRBV20-1 with TRBJ1-5; possible D gene TRBD1, 6 bases. Germline lookup yields CDR1 DFQATT and CDR2 SNEGSKA (reference sequence). V lost 3 bases to trimming and J lost 3 bases, with 15 bases between them. CDR3 length equals 15 residues. The CDR3 nucleotides read TGCAGTGCTAGGAGGACAGCCGATAACAATCAGCCCCAGCATTTT. Translation: CSARRTADNNQPQHF.

The rearrangement links TRBV11-3 to TRBJ1-1; D not certain. Trimming left V 7 bases short and J 0 bases short, with 15 bases between. The CDR3 covers 15 residues. Germline values: CDR1 SGHNT, CDR2 YENEEA. The CDR3 loop is CASKSDLGLNTEAFF. CDR3 sequence (DNA): TGTGCCAGCAAGTCAGATCTCGGCCTGAACACTGAAGCTTTCTTT.

This clonotype was seen more than once but under ten times. V is TRBV12-3 or TRBV12-4 and J is TRBJ2-1; 8 nucleotides line up with TRBD2. CDR3 length: 15 amino acids. V lost 6 bases, J lost 6 bases, and 10 bases stayed unmatched. The CDR3 sequence is CASRRTGGGGNEQFF. The CDR3 DNA reads TGTGCCAGCAGACGCACGGGGGGGGGCGGCAATGAGCAGTTCTTC.

The V and J genes are TRBV5-4 and TRBJ2-7; 7 bases agree with TRBD2. The CDR3 loop spans 15 amino acids. The junction had 7 bases not matched to a gene; V was cut back by 2 bases and J by 2 bases. CDR1 SGHNT and CDR2 YYREEE come from the germline V gene (reference sequence). The CDR3 reads CASSFGAGAPYEQYF. CDR3 DNA sequence: TGTGCCAGCAGCTTCGGGGCGGGAGCCCCCTACGAGCAGTACTTC.

As for this clonotype: A much larger clone sits a single nucleotide away, making a read error possible. V gene TRBV20-1 combines with J gene TRBJ1-2; no firm D call. V dropped 5 bases and J dropped 8 bases, with 15 bases sitting between them. This CDR3 region has 12 residues. Germline V lookup: CDR1 DFQATT, CDR2 SNEGSKA (reference sequence). CDR3: CSAPSAVGGYTF. DNA for the CDR3: TGCAGTGCTCCCTCGGCGGTTGGAGGCTACACCTTC.

V is TRBV20-1 and J is TRBJ2-3; D ambiguous. Per germline, CDR1 DFQATT and CDR2 SNEGSKA (reference sequence). The V and J ends lost 4 bases and 0 bases respectively, with 5 bases between them. The CDR3 loop spans 12 amino acids. The CDR3 loop is CSATDSTDTQYF. The CDR3 coding sequence is TGCAGTGCTACCGACAGCACAGATACGCAGTATTTT.